This TCR beta chain was recorded in a study of Ad26.COV2.S vaccination and SARS-CoV-2 variants (dated by TCRdb to 2020 to 2022). Regarding the study in general: Donors in the vaccine arm were drawn from COV1001, a multicentre, randomized, double-blind, placebo-controlled phase I-IIa trial testing Ad26.COV2.S in healthy adults. Investigators did not know the trial group allocation while performing experiments and assessing outcomes. A total of approximately 32 samples were included in the TCR-sequenced set, comprising around 19 Ad26.COV2.S vaccine recipients, 5 placebo recipients and 8 SARS-CoV-2 convalescent individuals. TCRbeta repertoire sequencing served as the tool for gauging how specific and how broad the SARS-CoV-2-reactive T cell receptors were following Ad26.COV2.S vaccination. Ad26.COV2.S was administered intramuscularly at a dose of 5x10^10 or 1x10^11 viral particles, either as one shot or as two shots given 56 days apart. Trial participants were randomized into five groups of five, in which low-dose or high-dose Ad26.COV2.S was given once or twice, or placebo was given on both occasions.

This specimen's treatment or condition label, interpreted: some 19 received Ad26.COV2.S at low or high dose, single or two shots; five or six received placebo; per-sample allocation not given. Repertoires of vaccine and placebo recipients were sequenced from samples taken on day 63 after the first injection. Cohort 1b enrolled 20 to 30 adults aged 18-55 years at a single site in Boston, USA, between 29 July and 7 August 2020. Ad26.COV2.S consisted of a replication-incompetent adenovirus type 26 vector by which a prefusion-stabilized SARS-CoV-2 spike protein from the original Wuhan strain was expressed. Counted from cysteine to phenylalanine, this CDR3 has 17 amino acids. Of the read, only the CDR3 DNA is kept; its 51 bases are in frame from base 1. Of note for this clone: The antigen it recognizes is unknown. Per-base quality was not reported, and no clone a single base away is much larger than it.

Results the study describes overall, beyond this receptor: Ad26.COV2.S recipients had higher spike-specific TCR breadth than placebo recipients (P = 0.0014). The authors noted that the TCR breadth and depth analyses may have underestimated total T cell responses. Substantial breadth of spike-specific CD8+ and CD4+ T cell responses was reported after vaccination. The study was not powered to compare responses between vaccine doses or regimens. Non-spike TCR breadth was comparable between vaccine and placebo recipients, consistent with the vaccine containing only spike.

The immunoSEQ Assay was the method used to sequence TCRbeta CDR3 regions. After extraction, genomic DNA underwent amplification by bias-controlled multiplex PCR, followed by high-throughput sequencing. In the paper's pipeline: Collapsing and filtering of sequences were performed to quantify the absolute abundance of each unique TCRbeta CDR3 region. T cell fraction was estimated by normalizing TCRbeta template counts to usable DNA, with usable DNA measured through amplification of reference genes found in all nucleated cells. Repertoire TCRs were annotated as SARS-CoV-2-specific when V gene, CDR3 amino acid sequence and J gene were exactly matched to a known reactive TCR set. The reference SARS-CoV-2 TCR set was obtained from MIRA and was filtered for enrichment in COVID-19-positive ImmuneCODE repertoires, whereby public or cross-reactive TCRs were removed. Using the MIRA antigens, annotated TCRs were further analysed by specific ORF or by position within an ORF. Breadth was defined as annotated unique rearrangements over total unique productive rearrangements; depth was the summed frequency of those rearrangements. Group comparisons of TCR breadth used two-sided Wilcoxon rank-sum tests. TCRdb carries this immuneACCESS record with in-frame sequences only. Its versions omit some clonotypes, under half of them owing to an unresolved V gene in the studies checked, with the rest unexplained. D and trimming were read from the DNA, whereas the V and J calls and clone size are those reported in that table. The sample profile shows around 420,000 clones; around nine tenths of them were found once. The top ten clonotypes cover approximately 4% of the sample.

The source is a person between 18 and 60 years old who received the Ad26.COV2.S COVID-19 vaccine or a placebo. This material consisted of peripheral blood, taken in a trial of Ad26.COV2.S vaccine versus placebo. Rearrangement joined TRBV21-1 to TRBJ2-2. TRBV21-1 is a recognized pseudogene. Here the CDR3 is given as CASSKTRGARRTGELFF. The nucleotide sequence is given as TGTGCCAGCAGCAAAACGCGAGGGGCACGGCGGACCGGGGAGCTGTTTTTT.